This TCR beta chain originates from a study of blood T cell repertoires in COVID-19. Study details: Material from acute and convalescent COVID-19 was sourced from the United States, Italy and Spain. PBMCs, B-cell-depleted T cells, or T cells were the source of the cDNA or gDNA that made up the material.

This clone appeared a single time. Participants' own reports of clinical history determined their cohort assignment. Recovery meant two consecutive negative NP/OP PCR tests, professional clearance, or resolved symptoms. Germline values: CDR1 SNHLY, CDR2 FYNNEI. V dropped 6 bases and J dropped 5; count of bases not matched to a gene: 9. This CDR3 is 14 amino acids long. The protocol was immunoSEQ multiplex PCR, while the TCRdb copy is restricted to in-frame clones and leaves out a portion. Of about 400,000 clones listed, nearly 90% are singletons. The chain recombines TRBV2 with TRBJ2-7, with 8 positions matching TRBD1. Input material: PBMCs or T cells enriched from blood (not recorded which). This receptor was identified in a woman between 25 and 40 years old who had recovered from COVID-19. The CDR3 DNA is TGTGCCAGCAGGGTTCTAGGACAGGGCCACGAGCAGTACTTC. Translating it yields CASRVLGQGHEQYF.